This section outlines one TCR beta chain sequence together with its context. TCR beta was sequenced from blood CD8+ and CD4+ T cells. This sample is part of a study of CD8 T cells in Susac syndrome. The CDR3 spans 15 residues. Germline V CDR1 and CDR2: SEHNR, FQNEAQ (reference sequence). V lost 6 bases and J lost 3, with 18 bases in between. Roughly 0.5 to 1 ug RNA was reverse transcribed with random hexamers. MiXCR, applied by TCRdb to the immunoSEQ multiplex PCR reads, yields one record per CDR3 protein. Of 400,000 or so distinct CDR3 sequences listed, around 85% are singletons. The clonotype was recovered from a human donor with multiple sclerosis. The specimen was CD8+ T cells from PBMCs. The J gene is TRBJ2-7, the V gene TRBV7-9; D unclear. CDR3: CASSSRLGGIYEQYF. CDR3 in DNA: TGTGCCAGCAGTTCCAGGCTAGGTGGAATCTACGAGCAGTACTTC. Based on the CDR3 plus reference TRBV7-9 and TRBJ2-7, the full variable domain is DTGVSQNPRHKITKRGQNVTFRCDPISEHNRLYWYRQTLGQGPEFLTYFQNEAQLEKSRLLSDRFSAERPKGSFSTLEIQRTEQGDSAMYLCASSSRLGGIYEQYFGPGTRLTVT.